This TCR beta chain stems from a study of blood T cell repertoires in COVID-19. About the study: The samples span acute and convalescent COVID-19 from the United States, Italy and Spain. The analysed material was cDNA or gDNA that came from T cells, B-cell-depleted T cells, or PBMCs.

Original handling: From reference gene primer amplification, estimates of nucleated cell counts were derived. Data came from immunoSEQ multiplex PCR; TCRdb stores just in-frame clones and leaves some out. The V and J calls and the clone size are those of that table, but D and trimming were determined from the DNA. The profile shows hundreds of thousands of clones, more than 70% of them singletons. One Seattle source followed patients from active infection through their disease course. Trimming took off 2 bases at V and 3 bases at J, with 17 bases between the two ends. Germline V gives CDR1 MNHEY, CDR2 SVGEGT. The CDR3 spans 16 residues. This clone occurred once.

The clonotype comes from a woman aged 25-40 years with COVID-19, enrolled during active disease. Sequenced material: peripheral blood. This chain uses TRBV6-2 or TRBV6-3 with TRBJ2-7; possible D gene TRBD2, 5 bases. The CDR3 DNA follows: TGTGCCAGCAGTTACGCCCCCAGAGGGAGAGGCTACGAGCAGTACTTC. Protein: CASSYAPRGRGYEQYF.